The clone carrying this T cell receptor (beta chain) was counted a few times. This entry comes from a study of cytomegalovirus exposure and HLA in healthy donors. Study overall: It was reported in a later analysis that the same platform had been used for the roughly 130 validation repertoires as for the approximately 670 first-cohort repertoires.

Germline V gene data show CDR1 as SGHRS and CDR2 as YFSETQ. The CDR3 consists of 14 residues. Trimming removed 0 bases from V and 6 bases from J, with 12 bases in between. Repertoires were generated with immunoSEQ multiplex PCR, while TCRdb's copy carries only in-frame clones and drops some. The data hold more than 140,000 clones, with roughly nine tenths observed a single time. This TCR was sampled from a woman under 30 in good health and CMV-seropositive. Specimen: PBMCs. The genes are TRBV5-1 and TRBJ1-1; D possibly corresponds to TRBD1 (6 bases). DNA of the CDR3: TGCGCCAGCAGCTTGGGGACAGTAGTAGCTGAAGCTTTCTTT. Translation gives CASSLGTVVAEAFF.